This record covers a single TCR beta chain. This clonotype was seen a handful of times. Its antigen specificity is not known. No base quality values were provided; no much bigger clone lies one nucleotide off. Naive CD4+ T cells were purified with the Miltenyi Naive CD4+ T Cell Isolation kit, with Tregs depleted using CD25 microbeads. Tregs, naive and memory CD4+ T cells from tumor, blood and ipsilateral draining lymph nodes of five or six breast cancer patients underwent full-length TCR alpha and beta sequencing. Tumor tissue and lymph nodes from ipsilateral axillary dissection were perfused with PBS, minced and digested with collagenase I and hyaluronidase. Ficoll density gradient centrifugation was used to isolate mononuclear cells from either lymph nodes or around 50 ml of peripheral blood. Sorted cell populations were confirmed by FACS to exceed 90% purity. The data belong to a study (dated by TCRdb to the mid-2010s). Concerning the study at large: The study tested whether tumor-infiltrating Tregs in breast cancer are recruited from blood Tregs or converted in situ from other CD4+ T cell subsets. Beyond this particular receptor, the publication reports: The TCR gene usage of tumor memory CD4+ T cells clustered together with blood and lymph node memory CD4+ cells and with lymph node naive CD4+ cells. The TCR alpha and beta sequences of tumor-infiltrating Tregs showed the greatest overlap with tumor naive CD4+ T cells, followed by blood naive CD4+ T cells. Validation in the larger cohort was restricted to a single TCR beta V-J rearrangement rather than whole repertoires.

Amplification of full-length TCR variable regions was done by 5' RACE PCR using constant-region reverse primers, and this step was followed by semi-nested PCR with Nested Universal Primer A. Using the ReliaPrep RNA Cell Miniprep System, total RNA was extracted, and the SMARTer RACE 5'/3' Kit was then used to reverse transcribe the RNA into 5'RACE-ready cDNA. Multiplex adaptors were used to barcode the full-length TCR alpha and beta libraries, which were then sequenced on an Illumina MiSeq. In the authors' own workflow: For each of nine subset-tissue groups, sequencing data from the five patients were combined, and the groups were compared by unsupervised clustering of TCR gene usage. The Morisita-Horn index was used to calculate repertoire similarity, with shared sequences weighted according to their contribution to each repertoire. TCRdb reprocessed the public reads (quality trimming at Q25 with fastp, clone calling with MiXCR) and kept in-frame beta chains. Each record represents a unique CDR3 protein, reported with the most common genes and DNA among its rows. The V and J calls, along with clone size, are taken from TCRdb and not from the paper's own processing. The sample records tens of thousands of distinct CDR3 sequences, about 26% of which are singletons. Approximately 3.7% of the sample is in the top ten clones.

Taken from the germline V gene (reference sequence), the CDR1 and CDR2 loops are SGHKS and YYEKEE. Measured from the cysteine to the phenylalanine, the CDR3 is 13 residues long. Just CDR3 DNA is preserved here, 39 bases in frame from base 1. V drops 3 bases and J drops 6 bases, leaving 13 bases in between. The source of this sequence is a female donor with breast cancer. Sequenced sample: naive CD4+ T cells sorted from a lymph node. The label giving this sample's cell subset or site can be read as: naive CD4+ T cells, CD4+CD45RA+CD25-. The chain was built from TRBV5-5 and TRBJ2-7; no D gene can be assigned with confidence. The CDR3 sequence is CASSSAEGSEQYF. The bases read TGTGCCAGCAGCTCCGCGGAAGGTTCCGAGCAGTACTTC. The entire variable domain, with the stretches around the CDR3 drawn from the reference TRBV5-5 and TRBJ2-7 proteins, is DAGVTQSPTHLIKTRGQQVTLRCSPISGHKSVSWYQQVLGQGPQFIFQYYEKEERGRGNFPDRFSARQFPNYSSELNVNALLLGDSALYLCASSSAEGSEQYFGPGTRLTVT.